Below, 27 T cell receptor beta chains from the same sample are listed, as sequenced in a study of blood T cell repertoires in COVID-19. Generated by immunoSEQ multiplex PCR, the TCRdb table keeps only in-frame clones and is missing some. The sample shows under 120,000 clones, approximately 81% of them seen only once. Material for sequencing was peripheral blood. The origin of the receptors is a human donor in a cohort sampled during active COVID-19.

The chain is built from TRBV7-3 and TRBJ2-1, with 8 nucleotides matching TRBD2. The trim removed 1 base at V and 1 base at J, leaving 3 bases unmatched. Looked up from germline, CDR1 is SGHTA and CDR2 is FQGTGA. The CDR3 consists of 16 residues. CDR3 in amino acids: CASSLNAGGSYNEQFF. The CDR3 coding sequence is TGTGCCAGCAGCTTAAATGCGGGGGGATCCTACAATGAGCAGTTCTTC.

The chain uses TRBV18 and TRBJ1-2; no clear D gene. The CDR3 contains 14 residues. CDR1 is KGHSH and CDR2 is LQKENI in the germline V gene. V was trimmed by 1 base and J by 5 bases, leaving 11 bases between them. The CDR3 sequence is CASSPQESSYGYTF. In nucleotides, the CDR3 is TGTGCCAGCTCACCACAGGAGAGCTCGTATGGCTACACCTTC. The full variable domain, rest sourced from reference TRBV18 and TRBJ1-2, is NAGVMQNPRHLVRRRGQEARLRCSPMKGHSHVYWYRQLPEEGLKFMVYLQKENIIDESGMPKERFSAEFPKEGPSILRIQQVVRGDSAAYFCASSPQESSYGYTFGSGTRLTVV.

Only one count was recorded for this clone. The chain links TRBV9 to TRBJ2-5, with 7 bases lining up with TRBD1. Looked up from germline, CDR1 is SGDLS and CDR2 is YYNGEE. The CDR3 extends over 14 amino acids. The junction had 7 bases not matched to a gene; V was cut back by 1 base and J by 7 bases. CDR3 sequence reads: CASSVFWDRGTQYF. Here the CDR3 DNA reads TGTGCCAGCAGCGTATTTTGGGACAGAGGGACCCAGTACTTC. The whole variable domain, remainder taken from reference TRBV9 and TRBJ2-5, is DSGVTQTPKHLITATGQRVTLRCSPRSGDLSVYWYQQSLDQGLQFLIQYYNGEERAKGNILERFSAQQFPDLHSELNLSSLELGDSALYFCASSVFWDRGTQYFGPGTRLLVL.

The V gene is TRBV14, the J gene TRBJ2-7; TRBD2 is a possible D gene (6 bases). V lost 4 bases and J lost 2, with 15 bases in between. Germline V gene sequence: CDR1 SGHDN, CDR2 FVKESK. The length of the CDR3 is 15 residues. CDR3 sequence reads: CASSRVSGSAYEQYF. DNA for the CDR3: TGTGCCAGCAGCCGCGTATCCGGGAGTGCCTACGAGCAGTACTTC.

The chain joins TRBV12-3 or TRBV12-4 to TRBJ2-3; no definite D call. CDR3 length equals 13 residues. V dropped 3 bases and J dropped 5 bases, with 9 bases sitting between them. CDR3 residues: CASSFFRGDTQYF. The CDR3 region has the DNA TGTGCCAGCAGTTTTTTCAGAGGAGATACGCAGTATTTT.

This chain uses TRBV7-2 with TRBJ2-7; weak D call: TRBD2 (6 bases). The V end was cut by 0 bases, the J end by 1 base, with 10 bases between. Germline V gene lookup returns CDR1 SGHTA and CDR2 FQGNSA. The CDR3 is made up of 15 amino acids. CDR3 loop: CASSLAGGGSYEQYF. CDR3 coding DNA: TGTGCCAGCAGCTTAGCGGGAGGAGGGTCCTACGAGCAGTACTTC.

The chain carries TRBV25-1 and TRBJ1-5, with a weak D call TRBD1 (6 bases). Germline V gene lookup returns CDR1 MGHDK and CDR2 SYGVNS. V was pared by 10 bases and J by 3 bases, with 16 bases between. The CDR3 covers 14 residues. The CDR3 spells CATRGGGDNQPQHF. In nucleotides, the CDR3 is TGTGCCACCAGGGGAGGGGGTGACAATCAGCCCCAGCATTTT.

The table lists this clone with many counts. The chain links TRBV6-5 to TRBJ2-6; D not resolved. CDR1 is MNHEY, CDR2 SVGAGI, per germline. This CDR3 contains 12 residues. V was pared by 7 bases and J by 4 bases, with 5 bases between. The chain's CDR3 is CASMRGANVLTF. CDR3 nucleotide sequence: TGTGCCAGCATGAGGGGGGCCAACGTCCTGACTTTC.

This sequence joins TRBV28 and TRBJ1-2, with TRBD1 matching over 8 bases. This CDR3 has 13 residues. Germline values: CDR1 MDHEN, CDR2 SYDVKM. V lost 6 bases to trimming and J lost 9 bases; unmatched junction nucleotides: 9. CDR3: CASSPGQGRSYTF. In nucleotides, the CDR3 is TGTGCCAGCAGCCCAGGACAGGGTAGGAGCTACACCTTC.

This clone has just one count. The J gene is TRBJ1-1, the V gene TRBV27, with D maybe TRBD1 (5 bases). Germline CDR1 is MNHEY and CDR2 is SMNVEV (reference sequence). The CDR3 has 13 residues. V was shortened by 7 bases and J by 7 bases, with 16 bases between the two germline ends. In DNA, the CDR3 is TGTGCCAGCACCCGGGGGGGGGTAGGTGAAGCTTTCTTT. Encoded protein: CASTRGGVGEAFF.

CDR3 DNA sequence: TGTGCCAGCAGTGACCAACAGCCGAACTATTCACCCCTCCACTTT. This codes for CASSDQQPNYSPLHF. This chain links TRBV2 with TRBJ1-6; unclear D gene. Germline CDR1 and CDR2: SNHLY and FYNNEI. The V gene lost 3 bases and the J gene lost 8 bases, with 14 bases spanning the gap. There are 15 residues in the CDR3.

V usage is TRBV7-3 and J usage is TRBJ2-6; D is possibly TRBD1 (5 bases). Per the germline V gene, CDR1 is SGHTA and CDR2 is FQGTGA. Trimming cost V 5 bases and J 5 bases, with 13 bases left between them. The CDR3 has 15 amino acids. CDR3 loop: CASSQGSDRANVLTF. The CDR3 DNA sequence: TGTGCCAGCAGCCAAGGGTCGGACAGGGCCAACGTCCTGACTTTC.

The chain employs TRBV2 and TRBJ1-1, with 12 bases matching TRBD1. V lost 5 bases to trimming and J lost 1 base; unmatched junction nucleotides: 23. Germline CDR1 reads SNHLY; CDR2 reads FYNNEI. CDR3 length: 22 amino acids. The CDR3 reads CASSSPWGDRGREGWENTEAFF. The CDR3 DNA is TGTGCCAGCAGTTCGCCATGGGGGGACAGGGGGCGCGAGGGATGGGAGAACACTGAAGCTTTCTTT.

V gene TRBV14 combines with J gene TRBJ1-1; D gene ambiguous. The length of the CDR3 is 13 residues. The V gene lost 5 bases and the J gene lost 3 bases, with 10 bases spanning the gap. Germline V CDR1 and CDR2: SGHDN, FVKESK. CDR3 nucleotide sequence: TGTGCCAGCAGCGACCGGGTACACACTGAAGCTTTCTTT. Amino acids: CASSDRVHTEAFF.

V gene TRBV12-3 or TRBV12-4 combines with J gene TRBJ2-3; a weak D match, TRBD1 (5 bases). This CDR3 is built from 13 residues. V gave up 6 bases and J gave up 0 bases, with 7 bases separating them. CDR3 DNA: TGTGCCAGCAGAAGACAGAGCACAGATACGCAGTATTTT. Protein sequence: CASRRQSTDTQYF.

V gene TRBV14 combines with J gene TRBJ1-1; 8 bases agree with TRBD1. This CDR3 has 19 residues. Germline V CDR1 and CDR2: SGHDN, FVKESK. Losses at the gene ends were 4 bases for V and 0 bases for J; bases not matched to a gene: 16. CDR3 loop: CASSRPLTRGRVLNTEAFF. DNA of the CDR3: TGTGCCAGCAGCCGACCTCTGACCAGGGGGCGGGTATTGAACACTGAAGCTTTCTTT.

This chain links TRBV30 with TRBJ1-1, with D possibly TRBD1 on 5 matching bases. Germline lookup yields CDR1 GTSNPN and CDR2 SVGIG (reference sequence). V was pared by 0 bases and J by 0 bases, with 8 bases between. This CDR3 has 14 amino acids. CDR3 coding DNA: TGTGCCTGGAGTGTTGGACATCTGAACACTGAAGCTTTCTTT. It encodes CAWSVGHLNTEAFF.

The chain is built from TRBV6-6 and TRBJ1-1, with D unclear. CDR1 MNHNY and CDR2 SVGAGI come from the germline V gene (reference sequence). The CDR3 loop spans 13 amino acids. Trimming took 2 bases from V and 4 from J, leaving 8 bases between them. The CDR3 DNA reads as TGTGCCAGCAGTTACGCGGAGGGCACTGAAGCTTTCTTT. Translating it yields CASSYAEGTEAFF.

The chain joins TRBV6-6 to TRBJ1-5; the D is unclear. Trimming pared 0 bases from V and 7 bases from J, leaving 7 bases between. This CDR3 is built from 13 residues. Germline V gene sequence: CDR1 MNHNY, CDR2 SVGAGI (reference sequence). The CDR3 is CASSYSLSQPQHF. As DNA, the CDR3 is TGTGCCAGCAGTTACTCCCTATCCCAGCCCCAGCATTTT.

V gene TRBV5-4 combines with J gene TRBJ1-4; no clear D. Germline V lookup: CDR1 SGHNT, CDR2 YYREEE (reference sequence). Trimming shortened V by 2 bases and J by 7 bases, and 6 bases separated the two germline ends. The CDR3 extends over 12 amino acids. The CDR3 protein is CASSFGSEKLFF. The CDR3 bases are TGTGCCAGCAGCTTTGGGAGTGAAAAACTGTTTTTT.

The chain joins TRBV18 to TRBJ2-7, with TRBD1 matching 9 bases. The CDR3 consists of 14 residues. The ends lost 8 bases at V and 5 bases at J; junction bases unmatched: 10. From germline, CDR1 is KGHSH and CDR2 LQKENI. The CDR3 DNA sequence: TGTGCCAGCCGGGAAGGAAGGACAGGGGACGAGCAGTACTTC. Translating gives CASREGRTGDEQYF.

This chain joins TRBV25-1 and TRBJ2-7; D unclear. CDR3 size: 12 residues. Per the germline V gene, CDR1 is MGHDK and CDR2 is SYGVNS. The ends were cut back, 2 bases at V and 6 bases at J, with 8 bases in the middle. In DNA form, the CDR3 reads TGTGCCAGCAGTGAAAACTTGAGCGAGCAGTACTTC. As protein: CASSENLSEQYF.

The CDR3 region is CAISAGPILQETQYF. Written as DNA, the CDR3 is TGTGCCATCAGTGCTGGTCCGATACTACAAGAGACCCAGTACTTC. This chain joins TRBV10-3 and TRBJ2-5, with no clear D. V lost 4 bases to trimming and J lost 2 bases, with 14 bases between them. There are 15 residues in the CDR3. The germline CDR1 and CDR2 sequences are ENHRY and SYGVKD.

The chain recombines TRBV19 with TRBJ1-4, with 7 bases aligning to TRBD1. Trimming cost V 7 bases and J 6 bases; bases outside gene matches: 5. From germline, CDR1 is LNHDA and CDR2 SQIVND (reference sequence). CDR3 length equals 13 residues. The CDR3 protein is CASTPGTDEKLFF. DNA for the CDR3: TGTGCCAGTACCCCCGGGACAGATGAAAAACTGTTTTTT. The whole variable domain, filled in from reference TRBV19 and TRBJ1-4, reads DGGITQSPKYLFRKEGQNVTLSCEQNLNHDAMYWYRQDPGQGLRLIYYSQIVNDFQKGDIAEGYSVSREKKESFPLTVTSAQKNPTAFYLCASTPGTDEKLFFGSGTQLSVL.

This chain uses TRBV7-8 with TRBJ1-6, with D possibly matching TRBD1 (5 bases). Between the trimmed V and J ends, which lost 3 bases and 10 bases, there was a span of 13 bases. CDR3 length: 14 residues. From germline, CDR1 is SGHVS and CDR2 FQNEAQ. CDR3 amino acids: CASSFGQGDSPLHF. CDR3 DNA sequence: TGTGCCAGCAGCTTTGGGCAGGGTGACTCACCCCTCCACTTT.

CDR3 sequence reads: CASSITSGGPYEQYF. The CDR3, as DNA: TGTGCCAGCAGCATAACTAGCGGGGGTCCCTACGAGCAGTACTTC. J is TRBJ2-7 and V is TRBV7-9; 11 nucleotides match TRBD2. The CDR3 has 15 amino acids. The V segment lost 5 bases and the J segment 2 bases; nucleotides outside the gene matches: 5. Germline lookup yields CDR1 SEHNR and CDR2 FQNEAQ (reference sequence). The whole variable domain, remainder taken from reference TRBV7-9 and TRBJ2-7, is DTGVSQNPRHKITKRGQNVTFRCDPISEHNRLYWYRQTLGQGPEFLTYFQNEAQLEKSRLLSDRFSAERPKGSFSTLEIQRTEQGDSAMYLCASSITSGGPYEQYFGPGTRLTVT.

The chain uses TRBV24-1 and TRBJ2-5; 11 nucleotides align to TRBD1. Germline CDR1 KGHDR, CDR2 SFDVKD. Unmatched junction bases numbered 3, after V lost 2 bases and J lost 5 bases. The CDR3 runs to 15 residues. Here the CDR3 reads CATSDWTGGVETQYF. CDR3 nucleotides: TGTGCCACCAGTGATTGGACAGGGGGCGTTGAGACCCAGTACTTC.